This TCR beta chain comes out of a study of T-cell reconstitution after alpha-beta-depleted transplantation in children. Broader study findings: Several hundred expanded graft clones reportedly gave rise to the alpha-beta T cells present about two months after transplant. When one year had passed after transplant, most T-cell counts and diversity came from newly produced T cells.

Looked up from germline, CDR1 is ENHRY and CDR2 is SYGVKD. The CDR3 covers 19 residues. Germline trimming cut 4 bases from V and 8 bases from J; bases unmatched to any gene: 17. About this clonotype itself: What it binds is not known.

Molecular barcoding with unique molecular identifiers was used for the TCRbeta library. TCRdb re-derived calls from the PCR reads in MiXCR, one entry per CDR3 protein. Altogether roughly 570,000 distinct CDR3 sequences are present, over 20% being singletons, with the ten largest covering approximately 33%. This TCR was recovered from a boy in the first two years of life with Wiskott-Aldrich syndrome, due to receive a stem cell transplant. Sequenced here: PBMCs, sampled before TCRalphabeta/CD19-depleted stem cell transplant. This chain connects TRBV10-3 to TRBJ2-1; TRBD2 matches 13 bases. The CDR3 protein is CAISVRTSGSTFYGDEQFF. The CDR3 DNA reads TGTGCCATCAGTGTTCGGACTAGCGGGAGTACCTTTTATGGCGATGAGCAGTTCTTC.